This TCR beta chain is drawn from a study of vaccination and CD4 T cells after COVID-19. Overall study results and limits: Spike mono-reactivity was found in 304 of the 307 vaccine-specific clones identified in convalescent patients.

Sequenced with the Oncomine TCR Beta short-read assay was DNA taken from cultured CD4+ T cells. In TCRdb, the PCR reads were re-called with MiXCR into one record per CDR3 protein. The table records approximately 10,000 distinct CDR3 sequences, about 51% of them present only once. Treatment reported: roughly 10-day PBMC culture with coronavirus spike peptide pools or control peptides (ViraFEST assay). Researchers grew the cells for around 10 days and then pulled out CD4+ T cells by negative selection. The CDR3 covers 16 residues. The V and J ends lost 2 bases and 3 bases respectively, with 17 bases between them. Germline V gene data show CDR1 as SQVTM and CDR2 as ANQGSEA. To note about this clonotype: Antigen unknown.

The rearrangement joins TRBV29-1 to TRBJ2-1; D is perhaps TRBD2 (7 bases). This clonotype was obtained from a human donor who had recovered from COVID-19. Source material: CD4+ T cells from blood, cultured in vitro. CDR3 region: CSVESPPGGVYNEQFF. CDR3 sequence (DNA): TGCAGCGTTGAAAGTCCCCCGGGGGGCGTCTACAATGAGCAGTTCTTC.